This TCR beta chain was obtained from a study of beta chain features in type 1 diabetes. Study conclusions and caveats: All four CD4+ subsets from Type 1 diabetes patients carried moderately but significantly shorter TCRB CDR3s.

It was one heparinised blood draw, averaging approximately 100 mL, that each donor gave. The investigators reverse transcribed all of the isolated RNA, so they sequenced expressed TCRB transcripts. Clones were sequenced by immunoSEQ multiplex PCR, and TCRdb holds only the in-frame ones, with some missing. The sample shows 20,000 to 30,000 clones, about two thirds of them seen only once. CDR3 length: 13 amino acids. Trimming stripped 8 bases from V and 3 bases from J, with 12 bases between. On this clone itself: The antigen is unknown.

The chain employs TRBV5-3 and TRBJ2-1; tentative D call: TRBD2 (5 bases). Being an ORF, TRBV5-3 has a function that is uncertain. This sequence originates from a man younger than 35 with type 1 diabetes. Sequenced material: Tregs from blood. The CDR3 loop is CASLATNYNEQFF. The CDR3 DNA reads TGTGCCAGCCTAGCTACCAACTACAATGAGCAGTTCTTC.